This TCR beta chain derives from a study of blood T cell repertoires in COVID-19. As for the study in general: COVID-19 samples from acute and convalescent phases originated in the United States, Italy and Spain.

The table came from immunoSEQ multiplex PCR; TCRdb's copy has only in-frame clones and leaves some out. The sample includes approximately 160,000 clones, roughly 85% of them seen just once. Participants, roughly 18 to 100 years old, spanned fewer than 25 US areas. The study assigned cohorts using participant-reported clinical history. Two consecutive negative NP/OP PCR tests, clearance, or resolved symptoms defined Cohort 3 recovery. The TCR comes from a woman aged 45-65 years who had recovered from COVID-19. The sample taken for sequencing was PBMCs or T cells enriched from blood (not recorded which).

CDR3: CASSQEASARGYTF. CDR3 DNA sequence: TGCGCCAGCAGCCAGGAGGCGTCTGCCCGCGGCTACACCTTC. The V and J genes are TRBV4-3 and TRBJ1-2; no clear D. Germline values: CDR1 LGHNA, CDR2 YSLEER. V lost 3 bases to trimming and J lost 8 bases, with 16 bases between them. This CDR3 comprises 14 residues.